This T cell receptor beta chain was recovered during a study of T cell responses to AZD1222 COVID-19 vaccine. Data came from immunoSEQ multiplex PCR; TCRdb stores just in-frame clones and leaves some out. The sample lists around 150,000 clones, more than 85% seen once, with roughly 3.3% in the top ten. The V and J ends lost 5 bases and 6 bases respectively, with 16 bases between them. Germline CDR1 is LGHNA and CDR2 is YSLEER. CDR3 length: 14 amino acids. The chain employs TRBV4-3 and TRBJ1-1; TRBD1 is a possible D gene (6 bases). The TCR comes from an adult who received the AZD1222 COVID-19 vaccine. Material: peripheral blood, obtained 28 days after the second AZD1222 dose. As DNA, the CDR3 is TGCGCCAGCAGCAAGAAAGCAGGGGACGCTGAAGCTTTCTTT. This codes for CASSKKAGDAEAFF.